This T cell receptor (beta chain) stems from a study of blood T cell repertoires in COVID-19. The overall study: Nucleic acid was either cDNA or gDNA, and it came from T cells, B-cell-depleted T cells, or PBMCs.

Original processing notes: By means of reference gene primer amplification, nucleated cell counts were estimated. Produced via immunoSEQ multiplex PCR; TCRdb's table is partial and in-frame only. V and J calls and clone size are as listed in that table; D and trimming were resolved from the DNA. Of roughly 250,000 clones listed, over 80% are singletons. Individuals aged roughly 18 to 95 years were recruited from approximately 24 US areas. Each participant's cohort was designated according to participant-reported clinical history. This clone was detected only once. Trimming took 5 bases from V and 4 from J; bases not matched to a gene: 4. CDR1 SGHVS and CDR2 FNYEAQ come from the germline V gene. The CDR3 is made up of 15 amino acids.

Specimen: PBMCs or T cells enriched from blood (not recorded which). The receptor was isolated from a woman aged 25 to 45 with acute COVID-19. The chain has TRBV7-6 and TRBJ2-4, with TRBD1 matching 11 bases. The CDR3 nucleotides read TGTGCCAGCAGCCGGGACAGGGGGTTGAAAAACATTCAGTACTTC. It encodes CASSRDRGLKNIQYF. The entire variable domain, with the rest obtained from reference TRBV7-6 and TRBJ2-4, is as follows: GAGVSQSPRYKVTKRGQDVALRCDPISGHVSLYWYRQALGQGPEFLTYFNYEAQQDKSGLPNDRFSAERPEGSISTLTIQRTEQRDSAMYRCASSRDRGLKNIQYFGAGTRLSVL.